Sequencing of this T cell receptor beta chain was carried out in a study of beta chain features in type 1 diabetes. Sequenced material consisted of expressed TCRB transcripts (all of the isolated RNA was reverse transcribed). Profiled with immunoSEQ multiplex PCR; TCRdb holds only in-frame clones, not every one. The sample carries 450,000 to 550,000 clones, around 28% recorded once. Trimming pared 1 base from V and 3 bases from J, leaving 16 bases between. CDR1 and CDR2 from the germline V gene are SGHRS and YFSETQ. The CDR3 covers 16 residues. Study-level findings and limits: Type 1 diabetes patients had TCRB CDR3s that were shorter (moderately but significantly so) in all four CD4+ subsets.

This clone was detected once. What it binds is not known. This receptor was taken from a man aged 18 to 29 in good health. The sample taken for sequencing was naive CD4+ T cells from blood. The chain is built from TRBV5-1 and TRBJ2-5, with D unresolved. Here the CDR3 reads CASSLIGRQQEETQYF. In DNA form, the CDR3 reads TGCGCCAGCAGCTTGATAGGACGGCAGCAAGAAGAGACCCAGTACTTC.